This T cell receptor beta chain stems from a study of blood T cell repertoires in COVID-19. Across the whole study: Sources were T cells, B-cell-depleted T cells, or PBMCs; the material itself was cDNA or gDNA.

Source study methods: The authors estimated nucleated cell counts from reference gene primer amplification. Profiling relied on immunoSEQ multiplex PCR, and the TCRdb table lists in-frame clones only, not all of them. V and J calls and clone size follow that table, whereas D and trimming were derived from the DNA. The sample shows 200,000 to 250,000 clones, almost 90% of them seen only once. The V gene end was trimmed by 2 bases and the J gene end by 4 bases; junction bases not matched to a gene: 5. The germline V gene encodes CDR1 LNHNV and CDR2 YYDKDF (reference sequence). The CDR3 runs to 15 residues. Participants came from roughly 24 US areas, aged roughly 18 to 89 years. In its sample, this clone was seen once.

The sample comprised PBMCs or T cells enriched from blood (not recorded which). The clonotype originates from a man younger than 40 who had been exposed to COVID-19. The chain couples TRBV15 to TRBJ2-5; the match to TRBD1 covers 9 bases. The CDR3 sequence: CATSRKTGGTETQYF. The DNA of the CDR3 is TGTGCCACCAGCAGAAAGACAGGGGGTACAGAGACCCAGTACTTC.